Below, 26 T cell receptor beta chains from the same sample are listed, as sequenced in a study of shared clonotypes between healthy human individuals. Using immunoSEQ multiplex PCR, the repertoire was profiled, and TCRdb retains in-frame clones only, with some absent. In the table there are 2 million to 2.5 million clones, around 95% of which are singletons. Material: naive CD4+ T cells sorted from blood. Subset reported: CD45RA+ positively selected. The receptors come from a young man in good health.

The DNA of the CDR3 is TGTGCCAGCACCCGGGACCTTGGGGAAAAACTGTTTTTT. It encodes CASTRDLGEKLFF. The chain links TRBV2 to TRBJ1-4; D possibly corresponds to TRBD1 (5 bases). The germline gives CDR1 SNHLY, CDR2 FYNNEI. V lost 7 bases, J lost 8 bases, and 14 bases lay in between. This CDR3 has 13 amino acids.

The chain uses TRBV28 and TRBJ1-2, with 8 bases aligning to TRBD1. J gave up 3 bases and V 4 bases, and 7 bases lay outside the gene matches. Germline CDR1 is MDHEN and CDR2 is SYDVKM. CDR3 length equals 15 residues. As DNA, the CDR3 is TGTGCCAGCAGTTCCCTCAGGGGGCGGGACTATGGCTACACCTTC. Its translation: CASSSLRGRDYGYTF.

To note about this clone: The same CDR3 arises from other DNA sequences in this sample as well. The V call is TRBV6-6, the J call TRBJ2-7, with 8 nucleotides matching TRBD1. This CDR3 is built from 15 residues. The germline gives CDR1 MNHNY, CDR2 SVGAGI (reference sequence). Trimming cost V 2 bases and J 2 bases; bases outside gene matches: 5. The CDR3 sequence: CASSYGTGVTYEQYF. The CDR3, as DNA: TGTGCCAGCAGTTACGGGACAGGAGTTACCTACGAGCAGTACTTC.

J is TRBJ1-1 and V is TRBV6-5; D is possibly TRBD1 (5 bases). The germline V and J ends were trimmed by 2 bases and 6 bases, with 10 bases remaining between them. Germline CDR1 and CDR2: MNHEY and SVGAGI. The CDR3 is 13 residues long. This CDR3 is CASSYKGSAEAFF. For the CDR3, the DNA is TGTGCCAGCAGTTACAAGGGGAGCGCTGAAGCTTTCTTT.

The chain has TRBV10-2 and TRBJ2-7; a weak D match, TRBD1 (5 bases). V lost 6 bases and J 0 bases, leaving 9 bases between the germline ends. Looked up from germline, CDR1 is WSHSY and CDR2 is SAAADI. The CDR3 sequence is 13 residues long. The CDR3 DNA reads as TGCGCCAGCAGCCCCCAGGGCTCCTACGAGCAGTACTTC. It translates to CASSPQGSYEQYF.

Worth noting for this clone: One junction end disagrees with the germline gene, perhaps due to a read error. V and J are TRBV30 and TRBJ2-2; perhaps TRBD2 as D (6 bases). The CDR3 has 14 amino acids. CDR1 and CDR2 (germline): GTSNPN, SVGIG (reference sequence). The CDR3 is CAWRRDLNTGKLFF. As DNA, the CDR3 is TGTGCCTGGAGGCGGGACTTAAACACCGGGAAGCTGTTTTTT.

CDR3 in amino acids: CASSWGEGYEKLFF. In nucleotides, the CDR3 is TGTGCCAGCAGTTGGGGGGAGGGTTACGAAAAACTGTTTTTT. This chain joins TRBV6-1 and TRBJ1-4; D may be TRBD1 (5 bases). The CDR3 runs 14 residues. Germline V gene data show CDR1 as MNHNS and CDR2 as SASEGT. V was shortened by 5 bases and J by 8 bases, with 15 bases between the two germline ends.

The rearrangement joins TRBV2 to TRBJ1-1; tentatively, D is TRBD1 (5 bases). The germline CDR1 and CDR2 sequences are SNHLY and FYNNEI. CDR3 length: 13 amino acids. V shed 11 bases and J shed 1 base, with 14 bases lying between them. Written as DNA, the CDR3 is TGTGCCGGTCGGGGCGGGCGGAACACTGAAGCTTTCTTT. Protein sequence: CAGRGGRNTEAFF. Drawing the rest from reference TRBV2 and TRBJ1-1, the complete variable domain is EPEVTQTPSHQVTQMGQEVILRCVPISNHLYFYWYRQILGQKVEFLVSFYNNEISEKSEIFDDQFSVERPDGSNFTLKIRSTKLEDSAMYFCAGRGGRNTEAFFGQGTRLTVV.

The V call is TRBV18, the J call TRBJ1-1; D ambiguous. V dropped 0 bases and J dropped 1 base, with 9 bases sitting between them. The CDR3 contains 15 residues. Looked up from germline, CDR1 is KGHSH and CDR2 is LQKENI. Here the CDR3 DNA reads TGTGCCAGCTCACCACCGTTAAGGGAGAACACTGAAGCTTTCTTT. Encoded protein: CASSPPLRENTEAFF.

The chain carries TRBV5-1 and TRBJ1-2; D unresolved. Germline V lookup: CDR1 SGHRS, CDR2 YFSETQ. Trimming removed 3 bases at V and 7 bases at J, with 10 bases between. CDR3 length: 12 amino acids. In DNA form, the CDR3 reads TGCGCCAGCAGCTCGGACCAATTTGGCTACACCTTC. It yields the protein CASSSDQFGYTF.

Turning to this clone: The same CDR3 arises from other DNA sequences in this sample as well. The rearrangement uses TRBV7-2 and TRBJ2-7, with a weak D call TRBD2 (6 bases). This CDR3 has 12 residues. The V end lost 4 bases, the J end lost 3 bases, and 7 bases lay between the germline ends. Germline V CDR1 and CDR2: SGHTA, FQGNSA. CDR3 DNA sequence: TGTGCCAGCAGCTCGGGACTCTACGAGCAGTACTTC. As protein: CASSSGLYEQYF.

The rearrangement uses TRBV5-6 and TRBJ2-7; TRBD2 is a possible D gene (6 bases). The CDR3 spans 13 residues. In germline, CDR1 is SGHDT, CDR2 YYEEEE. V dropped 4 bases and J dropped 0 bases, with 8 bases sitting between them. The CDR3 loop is CASSVDYSYEQYF. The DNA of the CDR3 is TGTGCCAGCAGCGTGGACTACTCCTACGAGCAGTACTTC. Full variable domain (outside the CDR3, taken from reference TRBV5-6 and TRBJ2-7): DAGVTQSPTHLIKTRGQQVTLRCSPKSGHDTVSWYQQALGQGPQFIFQYYEEEERQRGNFPDRFSGHQFPNYSSELNVNALLLGDSALYLCASSVDYSYEQYFGPGTRLTVT.

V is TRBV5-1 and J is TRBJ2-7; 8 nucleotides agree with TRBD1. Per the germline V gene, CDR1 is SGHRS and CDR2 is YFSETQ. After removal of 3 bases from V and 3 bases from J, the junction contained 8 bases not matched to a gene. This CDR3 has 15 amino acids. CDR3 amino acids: CASSYTGDRIYEQYF. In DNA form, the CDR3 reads TGCGCCAGCAGCTACACCGGGGACAGGATCTACGAGCAGTACTTC. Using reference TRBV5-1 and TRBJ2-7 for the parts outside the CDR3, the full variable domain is KAGVTQTPRYLIKTRGQQVTLSCSPISGHRSVSWYQQTPGQGLQFLFEYFSETQRNKGNFPGRFSGRQFSNSRSEMNVSTLELGDSALYLCASSYTGDRIYEQYFGPGTRLTVT.

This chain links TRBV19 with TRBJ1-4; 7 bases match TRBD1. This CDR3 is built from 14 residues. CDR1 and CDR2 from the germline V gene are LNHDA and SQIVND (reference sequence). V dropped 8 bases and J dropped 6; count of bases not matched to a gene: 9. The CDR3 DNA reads TGTGCCAGTGGAACGGGACAGTTGGATGAAAAACTGTTTTTT. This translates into CASGTGQLDEKLFF.

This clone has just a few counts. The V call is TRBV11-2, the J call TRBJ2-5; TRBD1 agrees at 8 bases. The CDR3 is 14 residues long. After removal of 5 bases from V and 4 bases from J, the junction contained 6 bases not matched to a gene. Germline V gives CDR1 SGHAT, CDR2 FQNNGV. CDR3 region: CASSRTGSGETQYF. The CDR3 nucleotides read TGTGCCAGCAGCCGGACAGGGAGTGGAGAGACCCAGTACTTC.

For the CDR3, the DNA is TGTGCCAGCAGCTTACTGGGAGGGACAGGGGACACCGGGGAGCTGTTTTTT. Protein: CASSLLGGTGDTGELFF. The chain has TRBV11-3 and TRBJ2-2; 10 bases are shared with TRBD1. J gave up 3 bases and V 2 bases, and 6 bases lay outside the gene matches. The germline V gene encodes CDR1 SGHNT and CDR2 YENEEA. The CDR3 is 17 amino acids.

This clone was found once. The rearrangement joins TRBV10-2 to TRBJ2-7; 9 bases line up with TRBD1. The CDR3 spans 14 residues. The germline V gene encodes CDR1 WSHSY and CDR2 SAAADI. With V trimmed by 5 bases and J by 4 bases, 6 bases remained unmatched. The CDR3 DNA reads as TGCGCCAGCAGTCTACAGGGGGCGGGGTACGAGCAGTACTTC. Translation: CASSLQGAGYEQYF.

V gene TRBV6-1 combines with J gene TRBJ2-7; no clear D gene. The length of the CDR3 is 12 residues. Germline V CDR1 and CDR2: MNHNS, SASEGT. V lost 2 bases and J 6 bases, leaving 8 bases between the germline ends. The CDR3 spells CASSEQRIEQYF. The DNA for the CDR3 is TGTGCCAGCAGTGAACAAAGGATCGAGCAGTACTTC.

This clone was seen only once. The CDR3 DNA reads TGTGCCAGCAGCATACCAGGGGGGGCAAGGTACGAGCAGTACTTC. Amino acids: CASSIPGGARYEQYF. This chain connects TRBV21-1 to TRBJ2-7. TRBV21-1 is classified as a pseudogene. The CDR3 is 15 amino acids.

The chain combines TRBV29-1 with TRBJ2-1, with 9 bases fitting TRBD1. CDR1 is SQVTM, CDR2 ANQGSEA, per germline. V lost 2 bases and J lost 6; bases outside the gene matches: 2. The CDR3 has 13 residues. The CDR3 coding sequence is TGCAGCGTTGAACAGGACAGGGGCAATGAGCAGTTCTTC. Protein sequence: CSVEQDRGNEQFF.

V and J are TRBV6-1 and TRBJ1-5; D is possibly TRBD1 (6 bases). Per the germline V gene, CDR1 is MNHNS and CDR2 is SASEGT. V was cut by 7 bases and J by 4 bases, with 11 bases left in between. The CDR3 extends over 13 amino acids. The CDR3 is CASIRDTNQPQHF. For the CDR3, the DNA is TGTGCCAGCATCCGGGACACTAATCAGCCCCAGCATTTT.

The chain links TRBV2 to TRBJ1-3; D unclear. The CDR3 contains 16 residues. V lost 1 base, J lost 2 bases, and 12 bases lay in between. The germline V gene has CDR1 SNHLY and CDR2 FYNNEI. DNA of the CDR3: TGTGCCAGCAGTGAAGTCACCAGTCTAGCTGGAAACACCATATATTTT. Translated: CASSEVTSLAGNTIYF.

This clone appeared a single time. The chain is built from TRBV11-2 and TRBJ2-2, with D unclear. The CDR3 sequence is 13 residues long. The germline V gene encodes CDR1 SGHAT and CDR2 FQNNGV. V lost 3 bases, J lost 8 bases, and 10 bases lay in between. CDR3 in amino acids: CASSFMNIGELFF. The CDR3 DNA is TGTGCCAGCAGCTTCATGAACATAGGGGAGCTGTTTTTT.

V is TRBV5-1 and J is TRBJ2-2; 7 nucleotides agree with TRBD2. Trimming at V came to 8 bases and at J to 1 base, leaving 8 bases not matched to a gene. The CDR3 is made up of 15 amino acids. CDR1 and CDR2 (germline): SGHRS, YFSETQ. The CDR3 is CASSEAGENTGELFF. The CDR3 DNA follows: TGCGCCAGTAGCGAGGCGGGAGAGAACACCGGGGAGCTGTTTTTT.

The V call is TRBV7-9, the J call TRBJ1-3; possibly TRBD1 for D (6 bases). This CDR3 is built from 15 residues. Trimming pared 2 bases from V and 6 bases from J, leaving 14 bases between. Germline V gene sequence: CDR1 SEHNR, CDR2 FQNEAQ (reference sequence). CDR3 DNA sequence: TGTGCCAGCAGCTTATCCGGGGGCGCATTAAACACCATATATTTT. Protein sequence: CASSLSGGALNTIYF.

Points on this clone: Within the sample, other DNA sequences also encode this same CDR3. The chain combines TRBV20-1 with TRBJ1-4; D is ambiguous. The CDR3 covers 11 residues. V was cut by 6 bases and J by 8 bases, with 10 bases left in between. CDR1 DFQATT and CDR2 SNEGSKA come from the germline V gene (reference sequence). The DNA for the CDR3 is TGCAGTGCCCGCCCCGGAGAAAAACTGTTTTTT. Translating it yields CSARPGEKLFF.